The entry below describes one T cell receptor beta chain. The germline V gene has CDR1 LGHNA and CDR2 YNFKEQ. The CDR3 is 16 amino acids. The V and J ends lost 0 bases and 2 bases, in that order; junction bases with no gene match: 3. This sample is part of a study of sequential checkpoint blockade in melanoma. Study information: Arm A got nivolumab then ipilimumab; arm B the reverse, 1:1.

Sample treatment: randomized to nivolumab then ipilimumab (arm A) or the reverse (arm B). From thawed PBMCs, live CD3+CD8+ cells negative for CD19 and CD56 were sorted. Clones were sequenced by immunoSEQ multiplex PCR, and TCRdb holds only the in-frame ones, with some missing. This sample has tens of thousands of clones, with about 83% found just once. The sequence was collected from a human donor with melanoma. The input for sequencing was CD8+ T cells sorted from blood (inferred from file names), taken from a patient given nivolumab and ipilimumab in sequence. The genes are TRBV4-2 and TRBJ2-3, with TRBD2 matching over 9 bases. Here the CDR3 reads CASSQELAGFTDTQYF. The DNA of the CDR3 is TGTGCCAGCAGCCAAGAGCTAGCGGGGTTCACAGATACGCAGTATTTT.